A selection of T cell receptor beta chains follows, all from one sample in a study of blood T cell repertoires in COVID-19. Data came from immunoSEQ multiplex PCR; TCRdb stores just in-frame clones and leaves some out. Seen here are about 190,000 clones, 70% to 85% observed once, and the top ten hold about 5.5%. Material: PBMCs or T cells enriched from blood (not recorded which). Receptor source: a woman aged 55-70 years with acute COVID-19. Each CDR3 is given with its conserved first and last residue. The D gene is left open where the match is weak. Some rows mark clone size as missing; the rest say once, few, many or name a class of expanded clone.

j_call: TRBJ2-1; d_call: TRBD1; clone_size: few; v_call: TRBV9; cdr3_aa: CASSVGGQGVGEQFF; cdr3_nt: TGTGCCAGCAGCGTAGGGGGGCAGGGGGTCGGTGAGCAGTTCTTC
j_call: TRBJ2-1; d_call: TRBD2; clone_size: -; v_call: TRBV9; cdr3_aa: CASSVAPAGGPYNEQFF; cdr3_nt: TGTGCCAGCAGCGTAGCCCCAGCGGGGGGGCCCTACAATGAGCAGTTCTTC
j_call: TRBJ1-2; d_call: TRBD1; clone_size: once; v_call: TRBV7-9; cdr3_aa: CASSYGQGPTTLYGYTF; cdr3_nt: TGTGCCAGCAGCTACGGACAGGGGCCGACTACACTCTATGGCTACACCTTC
j_call: TRBJ1-2; d_call: -; clone_size: once; v_call: TRBV11-2; cdr3_aa: CASSLIGGSHDGYTF; cdr3_nt: TGTGCCAGCAGCTTAATCGGGGGGAGTCACGATGGCTACACCTTC
j_call: TRBJ1-4; d_call: -; clone_size: -; v_call: TRBV7-2; cdr3_aa: CASSLPGTPRNEKLFF; cdr3_nt: TGTGCCAGCAGCTTACCCGGGACTCCCCGTAATGAAAAACTGTTTTTT
j_call: TRBJ2-5; d_call: -; clone_size: many; v_call: TRBV2; cdr3_aa: CASTPTGGRRETQYF; cdr3_nt: TGTGCCAGCACCCCGACGGGGGGCCGTAGGGAGACCCAGTACTTC
j_call: TRBJ2-7; d_call: TRBD1; clone_size: -; v_call: TRBV7-8; cdr3_aa: CASSVGTELAYEQYF; cdr3_nt: TGTGCCAGCAGCGTCGGGACAGAATTAGCCTACGAGCAGTACTTC
j_call: TRBJ2-4; d_call: TRBD2; clone_size: -; v_call: TRBV7-2; cdr3_aa: CASSPGLAGGLAKNIQYF; cdr3_nt: TGTGCCAGCAGCCCGGGACTAGCGGGAGGGTTAGCCAAAAACATTCAGTACTTC
j_call: TRBJ2-1; d_call: -; clone_size: -; v_call: TRBV19; cdr3_aa: CASSIGLFRSLVF; cdr3_nt: TGTGCCAGTAGTATTGGACTGTTCAGAAGCCTGGTCTTC
j_call: TRBJ1-5; d_call: -; clone_size: -; v_call: TRBV28; cdr3_aa: CASSLPGFSNQPQHF; cdr3_nt: TGTGCCAGCAGTTTACCAGGGTTTAGCAATCAGCCCCAGCATTTT
j_call: TRBJ2-5; d_call: -; clone_size: -; v_call: TRBV6-5; cdr3_aa: CASSSGGRQETQYF; cdr3_nt: TGTGCCAGCAGTTCCGGGGGGCGCCAAGAGACCCAGTACTTC
j_call: TRBJ2-6; d_call: -; clone_size: -; v_call: TRBV3-1/TRBV3-2; cdr3_aa: CASSQAPGAGANVLTF; cdr3_nt: TGTGCCAGCAGCCAAGCCCCAGGGGCTGGGGCCAACGTCCTGACTTTC
j_call: TRBJ1-2; d_call: -; clone_size: -; v_call: TRBV27; cdr3_aa: CASSYGQGDGYTF; cdr3_nt: TGTGCCAGCAGTTATGGGCAGGGCGATGGCTACACCTTC
j_call: TRBJ1-4; d_call: -; clone_size: -; v_call: TRBV19; cdr3_aa: CASVPNQANEKLFF; cdr3_nt: TGTGCCAGTGTCCCAAACCAGGCGAATGAAAAACTGTTTTTT
j_call: TRBJ1-3; d_call: -; clone_size: -; v_call: TRBV4-1; cdr3_aa: CASSQAGEFSGNTIYF; cdr3_nt: TGCGCCAGCAGCCAAGCTGGGGAGTTCTCTGGAAACACCATATATTTT